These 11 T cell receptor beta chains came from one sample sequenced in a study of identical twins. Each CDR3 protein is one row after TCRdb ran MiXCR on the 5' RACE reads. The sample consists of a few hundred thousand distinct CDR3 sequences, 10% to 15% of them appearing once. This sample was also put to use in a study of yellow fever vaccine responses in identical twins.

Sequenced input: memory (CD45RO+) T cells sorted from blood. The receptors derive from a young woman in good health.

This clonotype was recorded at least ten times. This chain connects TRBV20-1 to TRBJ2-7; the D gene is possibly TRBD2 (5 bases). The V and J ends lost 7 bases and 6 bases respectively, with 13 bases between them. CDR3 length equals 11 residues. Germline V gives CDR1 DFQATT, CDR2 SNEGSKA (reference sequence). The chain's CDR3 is CSVSAGSEQYF. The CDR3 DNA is TGCAGTGTCTCCGCGGGTAGCGAGCAGTACTTC.

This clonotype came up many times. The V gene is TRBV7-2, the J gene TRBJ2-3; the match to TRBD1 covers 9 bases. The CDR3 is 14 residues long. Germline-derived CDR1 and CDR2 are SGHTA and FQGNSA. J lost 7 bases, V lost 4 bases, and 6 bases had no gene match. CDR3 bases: TGTGCCAGCAGCTACGGACAGGGGTGGAATACGCAGTATTTT. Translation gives CASSYGQGWNTQYF.

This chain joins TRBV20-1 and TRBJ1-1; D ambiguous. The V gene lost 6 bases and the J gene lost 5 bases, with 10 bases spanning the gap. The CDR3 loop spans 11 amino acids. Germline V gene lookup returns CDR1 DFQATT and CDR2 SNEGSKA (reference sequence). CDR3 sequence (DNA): TGCAGTGCCCAATCGAAAACTGAAGCTTTCTTT. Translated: CSAQSKTEAFF.

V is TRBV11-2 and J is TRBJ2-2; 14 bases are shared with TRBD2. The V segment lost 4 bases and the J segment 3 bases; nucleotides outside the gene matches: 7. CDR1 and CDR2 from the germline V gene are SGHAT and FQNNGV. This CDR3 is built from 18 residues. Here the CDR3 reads CASSSGLAGVVDTGELFF. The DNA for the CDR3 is TGTGCCAGCAGCTCGGGACTAGCGGGAGTGGTGGACACCGGGGAGCTGTTTTTT.

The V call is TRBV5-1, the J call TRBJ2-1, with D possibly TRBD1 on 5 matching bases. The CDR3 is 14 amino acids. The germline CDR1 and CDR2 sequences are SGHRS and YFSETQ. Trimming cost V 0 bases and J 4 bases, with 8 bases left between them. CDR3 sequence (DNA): TGCGCCAGCAGCTTGGCAGGGTATTACAATGAGCAGTTCTTC. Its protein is CASSLAGYYNEQFF.

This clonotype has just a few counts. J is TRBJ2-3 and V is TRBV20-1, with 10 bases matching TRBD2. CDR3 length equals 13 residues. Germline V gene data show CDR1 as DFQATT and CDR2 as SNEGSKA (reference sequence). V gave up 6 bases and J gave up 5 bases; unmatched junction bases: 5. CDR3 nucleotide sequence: TGCAGTGCCCCGACTAGCGGGTTAGATACGCAGTATTTT. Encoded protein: CSAPTSGLDTQYF.

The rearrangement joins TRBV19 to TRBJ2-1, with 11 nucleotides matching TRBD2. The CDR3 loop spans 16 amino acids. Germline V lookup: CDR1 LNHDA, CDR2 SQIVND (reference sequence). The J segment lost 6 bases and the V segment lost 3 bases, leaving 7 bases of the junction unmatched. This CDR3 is CASSIRSGGGSNEQFF. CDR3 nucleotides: TGTGCCAGTAGTATCCGTAGCGGGGGGGGTTCCAATGAGCAGTTCTTC.

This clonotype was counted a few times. CDR3 residues: CASSLSSRDWKNTQYF. The CDR3 DNA reads TGTGCCAGCAGTTTATCGTCCCGGGACTGGAAGAATACGCAGTATTTT. The rearrangement links TRBV27 to TRBJ2-3; D possibly corresponds to TRBD2 (6 bases). CDR1 is MNHEY, CDR2 SMNVEV, per germline (reference sequence). The CDR3 extends over 16 amino acids. Trimming left V 0 bases short and J 7 bases short, with 17 bases between.

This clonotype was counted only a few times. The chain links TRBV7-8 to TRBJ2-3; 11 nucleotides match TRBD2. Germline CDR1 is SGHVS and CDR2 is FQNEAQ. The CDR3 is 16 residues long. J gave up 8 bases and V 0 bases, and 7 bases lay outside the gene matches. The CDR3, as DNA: TGTGCCAGCAGCTTAGCGGGGACTAGCGGAGGGGGTACGCAGTATTTT. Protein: CASSLAGTSGGGTQYF.

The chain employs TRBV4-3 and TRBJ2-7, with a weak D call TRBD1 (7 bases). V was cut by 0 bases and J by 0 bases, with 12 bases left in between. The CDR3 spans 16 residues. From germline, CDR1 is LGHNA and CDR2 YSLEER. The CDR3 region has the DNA TGCGCCAGCAGCCAAGATCCAGGGGGGAGCTCCTACGAGCAGTACTTC. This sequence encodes CASSQDPGGSSYEQYF.

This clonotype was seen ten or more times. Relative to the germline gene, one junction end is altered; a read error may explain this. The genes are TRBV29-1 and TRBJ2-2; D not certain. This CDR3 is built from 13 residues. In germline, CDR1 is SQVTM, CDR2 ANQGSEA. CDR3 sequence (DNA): TGCAGCGCTGAAAGGCTGAGCACCGGGGAGCTGTTTTTT. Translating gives CSAERLSTGELFF.